This TCR beta chain was observed in a study of shared clonotypes between healthy human individuals. Whole-study context: CD4 naive and CD4 memory each took three plates per donor, while CD8 naive took two and CD8 memory one.

Both subsets, CD45RA+ naive and CD45RA-negative memory, were split from the CD4+ cells. Regarding this clone: The target antigen is unknown.

The CDR3 runs to 14 residues. CDR1 MNHEY and CDR2 SMNVEV come from the germline V gene (reference sequence). V gave up 5 bases and J gave up 0 bases, with 8 bases separating them. Study results and limitations: The donor pool, a small one, limited the genetic and exposure-history diversity represented.

Over several immunoSEQ plates, each subset's genomic DNA was distributed in even portions. Using immunoSEQ multiplex PCR, the repertoire was profiled, and TCRdb retains in-frame clones only, with some absent. The table includes over 400,000 clones, 90% to 96% detected once. The specimen sequenced was naive CD4+ T cells sorted from blood. The subset was: CD45RA+ positively selected. This chain joins TRBV27 and TRBJ1-5; D remains ambiguous. The sequence was collected from a woman aged 25-40 years in good health. CDR3 residues: CASSPPYSNQPQHF. The CDR3 DNA follows: TGTGCCAGCAGTCCCCCTTATAGCAATCAGCCCCAGCATTTT.